This TCR beta chain is from a study of metastatic and nonmetastatic thyroid tumors. There were no patients who had received any treatment before thyroid surgery. Authors' methods: The authors used CDR3 differences across clinicopathological groups to build a distant-metastasis classifier for papillary thyroid cancer. TCRdb reanalyzed the PCR reads with MiXCR. None of the V and J calls come from the authors' own analysis; TCRdb made them. Of about 7,100 clones listed, about a third were seen once; the top ten hold about two fifths. Germline assignment: CDR1 LGHNA and CDR2 YSLEER. This CDR3 region has 13 residues. V shed 3 bases and J 4 bases; nucleotides not matched to a gene: 1.

Sequencing used adjacent normal tissue. The source is a female donor with papillary thyroid cancer or a benign thyroid nodule (not recorded which). Some clones in this sample may be carry-over from other donors' samples. The chain uses TRBV4-3 and TRBJ2-7; TRBD1 aligns across 9 bases. The CDR3 sequence: CASSHGTGYEQYF. The CDR3 nucleotides are TGCGCCAGCAGCCATGGGACAGGGTACGAGCAGTACTTC.